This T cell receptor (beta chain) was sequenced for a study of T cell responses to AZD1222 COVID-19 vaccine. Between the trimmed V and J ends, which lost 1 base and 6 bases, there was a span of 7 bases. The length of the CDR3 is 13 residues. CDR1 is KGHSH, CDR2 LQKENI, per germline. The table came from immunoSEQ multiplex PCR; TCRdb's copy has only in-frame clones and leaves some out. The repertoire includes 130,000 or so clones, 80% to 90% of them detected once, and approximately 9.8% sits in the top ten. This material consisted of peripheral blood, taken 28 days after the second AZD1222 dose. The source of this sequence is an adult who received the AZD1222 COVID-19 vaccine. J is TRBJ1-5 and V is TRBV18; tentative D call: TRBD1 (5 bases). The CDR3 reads CASSPRGSQPQHF. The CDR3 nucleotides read TGTGCCAGCTCACCACGGGGGAGTCAGCCCCAGCATTTT.